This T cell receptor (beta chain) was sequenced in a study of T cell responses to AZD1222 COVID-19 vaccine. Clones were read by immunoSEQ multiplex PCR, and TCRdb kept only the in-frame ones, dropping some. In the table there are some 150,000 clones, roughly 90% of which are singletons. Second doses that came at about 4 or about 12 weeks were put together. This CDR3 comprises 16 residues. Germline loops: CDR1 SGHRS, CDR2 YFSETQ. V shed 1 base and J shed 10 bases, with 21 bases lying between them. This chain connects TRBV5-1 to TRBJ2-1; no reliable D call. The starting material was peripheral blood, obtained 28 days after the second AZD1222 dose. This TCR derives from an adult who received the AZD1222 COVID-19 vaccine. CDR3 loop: CASSLRWSVPHEEQFF. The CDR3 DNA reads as TGCGCCAGCAGCTTGAGGTGGTCAGTCCCGCACGAGGAGCAGTTCTTC.